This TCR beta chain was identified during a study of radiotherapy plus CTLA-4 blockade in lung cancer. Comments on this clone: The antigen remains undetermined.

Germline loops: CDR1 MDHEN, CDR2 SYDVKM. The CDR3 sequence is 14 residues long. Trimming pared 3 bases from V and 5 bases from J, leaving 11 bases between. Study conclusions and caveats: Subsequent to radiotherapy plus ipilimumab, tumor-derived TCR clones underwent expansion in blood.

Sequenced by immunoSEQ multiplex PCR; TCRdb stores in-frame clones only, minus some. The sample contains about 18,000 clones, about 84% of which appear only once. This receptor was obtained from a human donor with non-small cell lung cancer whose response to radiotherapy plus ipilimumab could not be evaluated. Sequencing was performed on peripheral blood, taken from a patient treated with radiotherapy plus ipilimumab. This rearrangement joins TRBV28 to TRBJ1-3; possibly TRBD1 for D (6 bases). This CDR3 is CASSLTDSRNTIYF. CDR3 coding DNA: TGTGCCAGCAGTTTGACGGACAGTCGAAACACCATATATTTT. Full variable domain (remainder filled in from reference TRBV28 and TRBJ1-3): DVKVTQSSRYLVKRTGEKVFLECVQDMDHENMFWYRQDPGLGLRLIYFSYDVKMKEKGDIPEGYSVSREKKERFSLILESASTNQTSMYLCASSLTDSRNTIYFGEGSWLTVV.